This T cell receptor beta chain came from a study of cytomegalovirus exposure and HLA in healthy donors. Looked up from germline, CDR1 is SGHTA and CDR2 is FQGNSA. With 5 bases removed from V and 4 bases from J, the gap between germline ends came to 14 bases. The CDR3 loop spans 14 amino acids. PCR used 60 Vbeta primers and 13 Jbeta primers. The protocol was immunoSEQ multiplex PCR, while the TCRdb copy is restricted to in-frame clones and leaves out a portion. The sample records around 99,000 clones, roughly three quarters being singletons. The TCR originated in a man younger than 30 in good health and CMV-seronegative. The V and J genes are TRBV7-2 and TRBJ1-1; D remains ambiguous. The sample comprised PBMCs. This CDR3 is CASSPSVAVTEAFF. The CDR3 DNA sequence: TGTGCCAGCAGCCCCTCGGTGGCGGTCACTGAAGCTTTCTTT.